These 12 T cell receptor beta chains originate from one sample sequenced in a study of T cell responses to AZD1222 COVID-19 vaccine. The method was immunoSEQ multiplex PCR; TCRdb's version includes in-frame clones alone and lacks a portion of them. Of roughly 84,000 clones in the sample, approximately 90% are singletons; the top ten hold 9.5% to 13%. Material: peripheral blood, obtained 28 days after the second AZD1222 dose. These receptors all stem from an adult who received the AZD1222 COVID-19 vaccine.

The chain combines TRBV9 with TRBJ1-4; tentative D call: TRBD1 (6 bases). The CDR3 has 14 residues. V was pared by 3 bases and J by 4 bases, with 10 bases between. The germline gives CDR1 SGDLS, CDR2 YYNGEE. CDR3 bases: TGTGCCAGCAGCGGGGGCAGGGGTAATGAAAAACTGTTTTTT. It encodes CASSGGRGNEKLFF.

This clone was counted a single time. The chain recombines TRBV10-3 with TRBJ2-2; D may be TRBD2 (6 bases). Germline CDR1 ENHRY, CDR2 SYGVKD. The CDR3 is 14 amino acids. V was clipped by 7 bases and J by 4 bases, with 13 bases between them. The CDR3 region is CAINEFGGTGELFF. DNA for the CDR3: TGTGCCATCAATGAATTCGGGGGCACCGGGGAGCTGTTTTTT.

The chain recombines TRBV28 with TRBJ1-5; D is perhaps TRBD1 (5 bases). This CDR3 spans 15 amino acids. The V end lost 3 bases, the J end lost 3 bases, and 12 bases lay between the germline ends. CDR1 MDHEN and CDR2 SYDVKM come from the germline V gene. DNA of the CDR3: TGTGCCAGCAGTTTCGCCAGGGCTAACAATCAGCCCCAGCATTTT. Its protein is CASSFARANNQPQHF.

The chain combines TRBV24-1 with TRBJ2-7, with D possibly matching TRBD1 (6 bases). Germline V lookup: CDR1 KGHDR, CDR2 SFDVKD. V lost 9 bases and J lost 5, with 19 bases in between. This CDR3 is 14 amino acids long. The CDR3 spells CATQRGQGSHEQYF. For the CDR3, the DNA is TGTGCCACCCAGAGAGGGCAGGGGTCCCACGAGCAGTACTTC.

The CDR3 DNA reads as TGTGCCAGCAGGAGGGGCACTGAAGCTTTCTTT. Translation: CASRRGTEAFF. V usage is TRBV2 and J usage is TRBJ1-1; possibly TRBD1 for D (5 bases). The V gene's germline CDR1 is SNHLY and CDR2 FYNNEI. The length of the CDR3 is 11 residues. The V end lost 6 bases, the J end lost 4 bases, and 6 bases lay between the germline ends.

The DNA for the CDR3 is TGTGCCTGGAGTGTTGGGCTTCAAACCGGGGAGCTGTTTTTT. Its protein product is CAWSVGLQTGELFF. The chain combines TRBV30 with TRBJ2-2; D remains ambiguous. The V and J ends lost 0 bases and 5 bases respectively, with 10 bases between them. Germline-derived CDR1 and CDR2 are GTSNPN and SVGIG (reference sequence). The CDR3 consists of 14 residues.

The chain links TRBV7-9 to TRBJ1-1, with D possibly TRBD1 on 5 matching bases. Trimming left V 2 bases short and J 1 base short, with 14 bases between. Germline V gives CDR1 SEHNR, CDR2 FQNEAQ (reference sequence). The CDR3 is 16 residues long. CDR3 sequence: CASSLIRDVWNTEAFF. In DNA, the CDR3 is TGTGCCAGCAGCTTAATCAGGGATGTTTGGAACACTGAAGCTTTCTTT.

This chain links TRBV4-2 with TRBJ1-4; unclear D gene. Germline V gene data show CDR1 as LGHNA and CDR2 as YNFKEQ. The ends were cut back, 1 base at V and 0 bases at J, with 6 bases in the middle. The CDR3 totals 15 residues. The CDR3 DNA reads as TGTGCCAGCAGCCAAGGGATGGCAACTAATGAAAAACTGTTTTTT. As protein: CASSQGMATNEKLFF.

The J gene is TRBJ2-1, the V gene TRBV14; D remains ambiguous. From germline, CDR1 is SGHDN and CDR2 FVKESK. The V gene lost 0 bases and the J gene lost 5 bases, with 5 bases spanning the gap. The CDR3 covers 13 residues. The CDR3 region has the DNA TGTGCCAGCAGCCAAGATTACAACAATGAGCAGTTCTTC. Its translation is CASSQDYNNEQFF.

The V gene is TRBV7-9, the J gene TRBJ1-1; 8 bases are a match to TRBD1. V dropped 5 bases and J dropped 1; count of bases not matched to a gene: 6. The CDR3 is made up of 15 amino acids. Germline V gene sequence: CDR1 SEHNR, CDR2 FQNEAQ (reference sequence). CDR3 in DNA: TGTGCCAGCAGCCCGGGGACAGGCAAGAACACTGAAGCTTTCTTT. Translating it yields CASSPGTGKNTEAFF.

This CDR3 reads CASSTQGRGGYEQYF. The CDR3 nucleotides are TGTGCCAGCAGCACACAAGGTAGGGGCGGGTACGAGCAGTACTTC. V and J are TRBV11-1 and TRBJ2-7, with D perhaps assigned TRBD1 or TRBD2 (5 bases each). V was pared by 5 bases and J by 4 bases, with 18 bases between. Looked up from germline, CDR1 is SGHAT and CDR2 is FQDESV (reference sequence). This CDR3 is 15 amino acids long.

With regard to this clone: One junction end does not reproduce the germline sequence, and a read error may be involved. V usage is TRBV28 and J usage is TRBJ1-5, with D tentatively TRBD1 (6 bases). The CDR3 runs to 12 residues. Per the germline V gene, CDR1 is MDHEN and CDR2 is SYDVKM. CDR3 loop: CASSFQGTYVGF. For the CDR3, the DNA is TGTGCCAGCAGTTTCCAGGGGACATATGTGGGTTTT.